The TCR beta chain under discussion was sequenced for a study of cytomegalovirus exposure and HLA in healthy donors. Vbeta (60) and Jbeta (13) primers were used in the PCR. Original processing notes: In a later analysis, some 10 million of about 80 million unique beta chains occurred in at least two donors. Sequencing used immunoSEQ multiplex PCR; TCRdb keeps in-frame clones, though not all of them. V and J calls and clone size are as listed in that table; D and trimming were resolved from the DNA. The specimen's table records under 120,000 clones. The germline CDR1 and CDR2 sequences are SGHKS and YYEKEE (reference sequence). V trimming: 1 base; J trimming: 6 bases; junction bases outside the gene matches: 1. CDR3 length: 14 residues. Concerning this clone: Its target is unknown.

Notes on the study in general: Investigators reported 150 to 200 TCR beta chains as tied to cytomegalovirus. A few V segments could not be told apart, such as TRBV6-2 and TRBV6-3, and were left out.

The source is a man aged 50-59 years in good health and CMV-seronegative. What was sequenced was PBMCs. The chain carries TRBV5-5 and TRBJ1-5; 10 nucleotides match TRBD1. The CDR3 DNA is TGTGCCAGCAGCTTGTGGACAGGGGGTCAGCCCCAGCATTTT. This sequence encodes CASSLWTGGQPQHF.